One and the same sample provided the 30 T cell receptor beta chains below, sequenced in a study of tumor-infiltrating lymphocytes in oesophageal squamous cell carcinoma (dated by TCRdb to the mid-2010s). The library came from PCR. TCRdb shows the sequencer as Illumina HiSeq 2000. TCRdb's own reprocessing of the public reads used fastp at Q25 and MiXCR and kept productive beta chains. Entries that share a CDR3 protein sequence are merged under the most common genes and DNA. This sample holds roughly 9,800 distinct CDR3 sequences; 50% to 75% were observed only once. The ten largest account for 25% to 30% of the sample. The sample consisted of esophageal tumor tissue. Every receptor here comes from a female donor with esophageal squamous cell carcinoma.

This clonotype is termed large. This chain connects TRBV7-2 to TRBJ2-1; D unresolved. V was cut by 3 bases and J by 0 bases, with 9 bases left in between. This CDR3 has 15 amino acids. In germline, CDR1 is SGHTA, CDR2 FQGNSA. The CDR3: CASSLVKGSYNEQFF. The CDR3 coding sequence is TGTGCCAGCAGCTTGGTAAAGGGCTCCTACAATGAGCAGTTCTTC. Variable domain in full (rest from reference TRBV7-2 and TRBJ2-1): GAGVSQSPSNKVTEKGKDVELRCDPISGHTALYWYRQSLGQGLEFLIYFQGNSAPDKSGLPSDRFSAERTGGSVSTLTIQRTQQEDSAVYLCASSLVKGSYNEQFFGPGTRLTVL.

The chain combines TRBV11-2 with TRBJ1-1; tentative D call: TRBD1 (5 bases). The germline V gene encodes CDR1 SGHAT and CDR2 FQNNGV. The V end lost 1 base, the J end lost 5 bases, and 14 bases lay between the germline ends. CDR3 size: 15 residues. In DNA, the CDR3 is TGTGCCAGCAGCTTAGTTCTGGGGGTTGGTACTGAAGCTTTCTTT. Its translation is CASSLVLGVGTEAFF.

By share, this clonotype counts as medium-sized. The CDR3 loop reads CASSSQQGIYNEQFF. The CDR3 bases are TGTGCCAGCAGTAGCCAACAGGGAATCTACAATGAGCAGTTCTTC. V is TRBV6-1 and J is TRBJ2-1; a weak D match, TRBD1 (6 bases). This CDR3 spans 15 amino acids. Germline CDR1 reads MNHNS; CDR2 reads SASEGT. V dropped 5 bases and J dropped 3 bases, with 14 bases sitting between them.

The chain joins TRBV7-6 to TRBJ2-5; 7 bases are shared with TRBD2. The CDR3 sequence is 14 residues long. Germline V CDR1 and CDR2: SGHVS, FNYEAQ. With V trimmed by 5 bases and J by 5 bases, 8 bases remained unmatched. The CDR3 loop reads CASSPGTIGETQYF. In DNA form, the CDR3 reads TGTGCCAGCAGCCCCGGGACTATTGGGGAGACCCAGTACTTC.

The rearrangement joins TRBV7-2 to TRBJ2-1; the D call may be TRBD1 or TRBD2 (5 bases each). The DNA matches TRBJ2-7 better at its end, which makes the J call doubtful. The CDR3 runs 15 residues. Per the germline V gene, CDR1 is SGHTA and CDR2 is FQGNSA. CDR3: CASSLGGTLVYEQYF. The CDR3 bases are TGTGCCAGCAGCTTAGGGGGGACGCTAGTCTACGAGCAGTACTTC.

This clonotype has ten or more counts. V is TRBV2 and J is TRBJ2-3; D is unclear. The CDR3 covers 14 residues. Trimming took off 6 bases at V and 10 bases at J, with 20 bases between the two ends. Germline lookup yields CDR1 SNHLY and CDR2 FYNNEI. The chain's CDR3 is CASSPYLFEVAQYF. The DNA for the CDR3 is TGTGCCAGCAGCCCCTACCTTTTCGAAGTCGCGCAGTATTTT.

On this clonotype itself: An end of the junction does not agree with germline; a read error may underlie this. This chain joins TRBV7-9 and TRBJ2-4; D is possibly TRBD1 or TRBD2 (5 bases each). The end of the DNA aligns better with TRBJ2-7, so the J call may be wrong. The CDR3 runs 13 residues. The germline gives CDR1 SEHNR, CDR2 FQNEAQ (reference sequence). The DNA of the CDR3 is TGTGCTAGCAGCTTAGCGACAGACTACGAGCAGTACTTC. Amino acids: CASSLATDYEQYF.

This chain connects TRBV12-3 or TRBV12-4 to TRBJ1-2; D is ambiguous. The CDR3 totals 13 residues. Trimming removed 2 bases from V and 2 bases from J, with 6 bases in between. The CDR3 here is CASSLSGNYGYTF. The CDR3 nucleotides are TGTGCCAGCAGTTTATCGGGGAACTATGGCTACACCTTC.

CDR3: CASSLGGRGQETQYF. The CDR3 DNA follows: TGTGCCAGCAGCTTAGGTGGAAGGGGCCAAGAGACCCAGTACTTC. The chain recombines TRBV7-6 with TRBJ2-4; D perhaps matches TRBD1 (5 bases). The DNA end favors TRBJ2-5, so the J call may be wrong. CDR3 length equals 15 residues. The germline V gene encodes CDR1 SGHVS and CDR2 FNYEAQ.

The V call is TRBV7-3, the J call TRBJ1-5, with a tentative D call TRBD1 (5 bases). Trimming stripped 6 bases from V and 3 bases from J, with 9 bases between. The V gene's germline CDR1 is SGHTA and CDR2 FQGTGA. CDR3 size: 13 residues. Here the CDR3 reads CASRGGANQPQHF. The CDR3 DNA reads as TGTGCCAGCAGGGGGGGAGCCAATCAGCCCCAGCATTTT.

A few counts support this clonotype. V and J are TRBV18 and TRBJ2-2, with D unclear. The CDR3 is 13 amino acids. V was cut by 2 bases and J by 3 bases, with 4 bases left in between. Germline assignment: CDR1 KGHSH and CDR2 LQKENI. The CDR3 loop is CASSPYDTGELFF. CDR3 sequence (DNA): TGTGCCAGCTCACCATACGACACCGGGGAGCTGTTTTTT.

This clonotype has only a few counts. The rearrangement joins TRBV7-6 to TRBJ2-5; D is tentatively TRBD1 or TRBD2 (5 bases each). This CDR3 comprises 14 residues. Germline V gives CDR1 SGHVS, CDR2 FNYEAQ. The V and J ends lost 3 bases and 2 bases respectively, with 10 bases between them. The CDR3 DNA reads as TGTGCCAGCAGCTTCGGGGCCATACAAGAGACCCAGTACTTC. Translation: CASSFGAIQETQYF.

This clonotype was seen only a few times. The chain recombines TRBV7-2 with TRBJ2-3, with D perhaps assigned TRBD1 or TRBD2 (5 bases each). Trimming left V 1 base short and J 3 bases short, with 17 bases between. This CDR3 spans 17 amino acids. Germline loops: CDR1 SGHTA, CDR2 FQGNSA. For the CDR3, the DNA is TGTGCCAGCAGCTTAGTTTACCCGGGACCCGTGACAGATACGCAGTATTTT. Translated: CASSLVYPGPVTDTQYF.

The chain couples TRBV7-3 to TRBJ2-5; a possible D gene is TRBD1 (6 bases). Germline V gives CDR1 SGHTA, CDR2 FQGTGA. Trimming removed 4 bases at V and 3 bases at J, with 12 bases between. The CDR3 extends over 14 amino acids. CDR3 bases: TGTGCCAGCAGCTCGTACAGGGTCGAAGAGACCCAGTACTTC. Translation gives CASSSYRVEETQYF.

A note on this clonotype: Without the conserved terminal phenylalanine or tryptophan, this CDR3 likely stems from a read error. V and J are TRBV28 and TRBJ1-1; D remains unclear. Trimming shortened V by 2 bases and J by 7 bases, and 17 bases separated the two germline ends. Germline CDR1 reads MDHEN; CDR2 reads SYDVKM. The CDR3 runs 15 residues. The DNA of the CDR3 is TGTGCCAGCAGTTTAGTCGGAGGGCTTGGGCTTGAAGCTTTCATT. It is translated as CASSLVGGLGLEAFI.

In this sample, this clonotype turned up a few times. The chain couples TRBV7-8 to TRBJ2-5; either TRBD1 or TRBD2 may supply D (6 bases each). The last part of the DNA fits TRBJ2-7 better; the J call may be wrong. Germline V gene lookup returns CDR1 SGHVS and CDR2 FQNEAQ. This CDR3 region has 15 residues. The CDR3 sequence is CASSVPGASSYEQYF. CDR3 in DNA: TGTGCCAGCAGCGTACCGGGGGCTAGCTCCTACGAGCAGTACTTC.

The sample holds many counts of this clonotype. The chain carries TRBV6-1 and TRBJ1-1; D unresolved. Per the germline V gene, CDR1 is MNHNS and CDR2 is SASEGT. The CDR3 runs to 14 residues. V was shortened by 7 bases and J by 2 bases, with 14 bases between the two germline ends. The DNA for the CDR3 is TGTGCCAGCACGGGTATAAATTTTAACACTGAAGCTTTCTTT. Translation gives CASTGINFNTEAFF.

The CDR3 loop reads CASSPQGPYEQYF. The CDR3 DNA sequence: TGTGCCAGCAGCCCACAGGGCCCCTACGAGCAGTACTTC. The chain has TRBV7-6 and TRBJ2-5; weak D call: TRBD1 (6 bases). The J call could be wrong; TRBJ2-7 is a better fit for the DNA end. Germline lookup yields CDR1 SGHVS and CDR2 FNYEAQ. The CDR3 length is 13 residues.

The rearrangement uses TRBV7-3 and TRBJ2-3, with D perhaps being TRBD1 or TRBD2 (6 bases each). The J call is doubtful: the DNA matches TRBJ2-7 better. The V gene's germline CDR1 is SGHTA and CDR2 FQGTGA. The CDR3 consists of 16 residues. The CDR3 region is CASSLSPGASTDTQYF. The DNA for the CDR3 is TGTGCCAGCAGCTTATCACCGGGGGCTAGCACAGATACGCAGTACTTC.

CDR3 in DNA: TGTGCCAGCAGCTCCGAGTGGGGGGAGCTGTTTTTT. This codes for CASSSEWGELFF. This chain links TRBV7-9 with TRBJ2-2, with D unclear. The CDR3 sequence is 12 residues long. V was pared by 4 bases and J by 8 bases, with 8 bases between. The germline gives CDR1 SEHNR, CDR2 FQNEAQ (reference sequence). The variable domain in full, with the rest retrieved from reference TRBV7-9 and TRBJ2-2, is DTGVSQNPRHKITKRGQNVTFRCDPISEHNRLYWYRQTLGQGPEFLTYFQNEAQLEKSRLLSDRFSAERPKGSFSTLEIQRTEQGDSAMYLCASSSEWGELFFGEGSRLTVL.

Only one count was recorded for this clonotype. The chain combines TRBV28 with TRBJ2-5, with 10 positions matching TRBD2. The J call may not be correct, given that the DNA end is closer to TRBJ2-7. The CDR3 contains 13 residues. Germline V CDR1 and CDR2: MDHEN, SYDVKM. This chain's CDR3 is CASNRLAGYEQYF. The CDR3 DNA follows: TGTGCCAGCAACCGACTAGCGGGCTACGAGCAGTACTTC.

The rearrangement links TRBV6-6 to TRBJ2-3; possibly TRBD2 for D (6 bases). V was clipped by 2 bases and J by 4 bases, with 10 bases between them. The CDR3 loop spans 14 amino acids. Germline V CDR1 and CDR2: MNHNY, SVGAGI (reference sequence). In DNA form, the CDR3 reads TGTGCCAGCAGTTACGGTCTAGCGCCAGATACGCAGTATTTT. Translation gives CASSYGLAPDTQYF.

V usage is TRBV6-1 and J usage is TRBJ2-1; D call uncertain. The germline V and J ends were trimmed by 5 bases and 0 bases, with 8 bases remaining between them. The CDR3 covers 14 residues. Germline CDR1 reads MNHNS; CDR2 reads SASEGT. Written as DNA, the CDR3 is TGTGCCAGCAGTCCACTGGTCTCCTACAATGAGCAGTTCTTC. Amino acids: CASSPLVSYNEQFF.

This clonotype was observed a handful of times. The chain employs TRBV27 and TRBJ2-5, with no clear D. V dropped 3 bases and J dropped 7 bases, with 9 bases sitting between them. The germline gives CDR1 MNHEY, CDR2 SMNVEV (reference sequence). There are 12 residues in the CDR3. The CDR3: CASSLDVGTQYF. CDR3 nucleotides: TGTGCCAGCAGTTTGGACGTTGGGACCCAGTACTTC.

V gene TRBV7-6 combines with J gene TRBJ2-5; D not resolved. The CDR3 has 17 residues. Germline lookup yields CDR1 SGHVS and CDR2 FNYEAQ. Trimming took off 0 bases at V and 1 base at J, with 15 bases between the two ends. This CDR3 reads CASSLAGQVAGQETQYF. The CDR3 DNA is TGTGCCAGCAGCTTAGCGGGCCAGGTGGCCGGCCAAGAGACCCAGTACTTC.

The V gene is TRBV6-2 or TRBV6-3, the J gene TRBJ2-7; perhaps D is TRBD1 or TRBD2 (5 bases each). Germline V CDR1 and CDR2: MNHEY, SVGEGT. Deletions cut 2 bases from V and 3 bases from J, with 17 bases between. This CDR3 has 16 amino acids. The DNA for the CDR3 is TGTGCCAGCAGTTACGCTCCCTTACATGGGGGCTACGAGCAGTACTTC. Translation gives CASSYAPLHGGYEQYF.

The rearrangement uses TRBV7-6 and TRBJ2-5, with 8 positions matching TRBD1. The J call may be faulty, since TRBJ2-1 better matches the DNA end. Germline CDR1 reads SGHVS; CDR2 reads FNYEAQ. CDR3 length: 14 amino acids. The CDR3 DNA is TGTGCCAGCAGCGATACGGACAGGGTCAATGAGCAGTTCTTC. Translated: CASSDTDRVNEQFF.

The chain combines TRBV6-8 with TRBJ1-1; D perhaps matches TRBD1 (5 bases). Trimming took 6 bases from V and 3 from J, leaving 8 bases between them. The CDR3 consists of 12 residues. Germline V lookup: CDR1 MNHGY, CDR2 SAAAGT. CDR3 loop: CASRTVDTEAFF. The CDR3 coding sequence is TGTGCCAGCAGGACAGTCGACACTGAAGCTTTCTTT.

The CDR3 coding sequence is TGTGCCAGCAGTTTACAGGGGGGCGGGACGGGCACAGATACGCAGTATTTT. Residues: CASSLQGGGTGTDTQYF. The chain has TRBV28 and TRBJ2-1, with D perhaps TRBD1 (7 bases). The J call may be mistaken, given a closer DNA end match to TRBJ2-3. The CDR3 sequence is 17 residues long. Germline V CDR1 and CDR2: MDHEN, SYDVKM.

The V call is TRBV6-6, the J call TRBJ2-7, with TRBD1 matching 12 bases. Unmatched junction bases numbered 11, after V lost 5 bases and J lost 12 bases. This CDR3 is built from 14 residues. Looked up from germline, CDR1 is MNHNY and CDR2 is SVGAGI (reference sequence). This chain's CDR3 is CASSHTGTGGGRYF. DNA for the CDR3: TGTGCCAGCAGTCACACCGGGACAGGGGGCGGGCGGTACTTC.